The 30 T cell receptor beta chains below all came from one sample that was sequenced in a study of cytomegalovirus exposure and HLA in healthy donors. PCR used 60 Vbeta primers and 13 Jbeta primers. This table comes from immunoSEQ multiplex PCR, and its TCRdb copy is limited to in-frame clones, with some not included. Of a few hundred thousand clones in the sample, approximately 80% were seen once. What was sequenced was PBMCs. The receptors stem from a woman in her 30s in good health and CMV-seronegative.

The chain couples TRBV19 to TRBJ2-3, with 7 nucleotides matching TRBD1. Trimming took 10 bases from V and 6 from J; bases not matched to a gene: 13. CDR1 and CDR2 (germline): LNHDA, SQIVND (reference sequence). The CDR3 loop spans 14 amino acids. CDR3 coding DNA: TGTGCCACCGCGACAGGGCGACCTGGGGATACGCAGTATTTT. It specifies CATATGRPGDTQYF.

The chain links TRBV6-6 to TRBJ1-4; no reliable D call. Germline CDR1 reads MNHNY; CDR2 reads SVGAGI (reference sequence). The CDR3 has 14 residues. V shed 8 bases and J shed 6 bases, with 16 bases lying between them. The chain's CDR3 is CASLVGLADEKLFF. The CDR3 bases are TGTGCCAGCTTAGTCGGACTTGCTGATGAAAAACTGTTTTTT.

The rearrangement joins TRBV19 to TRBJ1-5, with D perhaps TRBD1 (6 bases). Trimming pared 4 bases from V and 2 bases from J, leaving 18 bases between. The CDR3 totals 17 residues. Germline V gene lookup returns CDR1 LNHDA and CDR2 SQIVND (reference sequence). The CDR3 DNA is TGTGCCAGTAGTACCCAGCAGGGGCACTCAGGCAATCAGCCCCAGCATTTT. It specifies CASSTQQGHSGNQPQHF.

This rearrangement joins TRBV2 to TRBJ1-2, with a weak D call TRBD1 (6 bases). CDR3 length: 15 amino acids. CDR1 is SNHLY, CDR2 FYNNEI, per germline. V lost 6 bases, J lost 3 bases, and 17 bases lay in between. CDR3 nucleotides: TGTGCCAGCAGGGTCGGACAGCTCTCTCACTATGGCTACACCTTC. Protein sequence: CASRVGQLSHYGYTF.

This clone was seen only a few times. V and J are TRBV7-9 and TRBJ1-5; no firm D call. This CDR3 comprises 14 residues. V dropped 3 bases and J dropped 1 base, with 7 bases sitting between them. CDR1 is SEHNR, CDR2 FQNEAQ, per germline (reference sequence). CDR3 in amino acids: CASSFSGSNQPQHF. The CDR3 bases are TGTGCCAGCAGCTTCTCGGGGAGCAATCAGCCCCAGCATTTT. The variable domain in full, completed from reference TRBV7-9 and TRBJ1-5, reads DTGVSQNPRHKITKRGQNVTFRCDPISEHNRLYWYRQTLGQGPEFLTYFQNEAQLEKSRLLSDRFSAERPKGSFSTLEIQRTEQGDSAMYLCASSFSGSNQPQHFGDGTRLSIL.

This chain joins TRBV7-9 and TRBJ1-5; no reliable D call. Germline CDR1 reads SEHNR; CDR2 reads FQNEAQ (reference sequence). This CDR3 has 13 amino acids. Trimming shortened V by 7 bases and J by 3 bases, and 10 bases separated the two germline ends. CDR3 residues: CASTSGVNQPQHF. The DNA for the CDR3 is TGTGCCAGCACCTCGGGAGTCAATCAGCCCCAGCATTTT.

This clone was counted a few times. The V call is TRBV5-1, the J call TRBJ1-1; TRBD1 matches at 11 bases. The V gene end was trimmed by 6 bases and the J gene end by 4 bases; junction bases not matched to a gene: 5. CDR1 SGHRS and CDR2 YFSETQ come from the germline V gene. The CDR3 loop spans 14 amino acids. The CDR3 DNA reads TGCGCCAGCACGCCCGGGACAGGGGGCACTGAAGCTTTCTTT. It codes for CASTPGTGGTEAFF.

The chain links TRBV10-3 to TRBJ2-1; 7 bases agree with TRBD1. The CDR3 covers 13 residues. Trimming cost V 2 bases and J 6 bases; bases outside gene matches: 1. Germline lookup yields CDR1 ENHRY and CDR2 SYGVKD. This CDR3 is CAISENRGNEQFF. DNA for the CDR3: TGTGCCATCAGTGAGAACAGGGGCAATGAGCAGTTCTTC.

The chain carries TRBV7-9 and TRBJ2-5, with a possible D match to TRBD2 (6 bases). The end of the DNA aligns better with TRBJ2-7, so the J call may be wrong. The CDR3 totals 15 residues. CDR1 and CDR2 from the germline V gene are SEHNR and FQNEAQ (reference sequence). The CDR3: CASSLAAGLFHEQYF. The CDR3 DNA reads as TGTGCCAGCAGCTTAGCGGCGGGACTCTTTCACGAGCAGTACTTC.

The CDR3 spells CASSQPFTDTQYF. CDR3 coding DNA: TGCGCCAGCAGCCAACCGTTCACAGATACGCAGTATTTT. V and J are TRBV4-1 and TRBJ2-3; D not certain. The CDR3 totals 13 residues. Germline loops: CDR1 MGHRA, CDR2 YSYEKL. Trimming removed 2 bases at V and 2 bases at J, with 5 bases between.

This clone was seen a few times. The genes are TRBV7-3 and TRBJ1-2; tentative D call: TRBD1 (5 bases). This CDR3 region has 13 residues. The V end was cut by 2 bases, the J end by 4 bases, with 8 bases between. CDR1 is SGHTA and CDR2 is FQGTGA in the germline V gene. DNA for the CDR3: TGTGCCAGCAGCTTAGGGAGGGGCTATGGCTACACCTTC. This gives the protein CASSLGRGYGYTF.

This chain connects TRBV2 to TRBJ2-1; 9 nucleotides match TRBD2. The germline CDR1 and CDR2 sequences are SNHLY and FYNNEI. The CDR3 length is 14 residues. The J segment lost 6 bases and the V segment lost 4 bases, leaving 4 bases of the junction unmatched. The CDR3 sequence is CASSVSGRTNEQFF. CDR3 nucleotide sequence: TGTGCCAGCAGTGTTAGCGGGAGAACCAATGAGCAGTTCTTC.

The CDR3 DNA is TGTGCCAGCAGTGTCGAATACGCAGGTCCCTACGAGCAGTACTTC. This translates into CASSVEYAGPYEQYF. The chain joins TRBV6-4 to TRBJ2-7; D is uncertain. V gave up 4 bases and J gave up 2 bases, with 15 bases separating them. CDR3 length equals 15 residues. The germline CDR1 and CDR2 sequences are MRHNA and SNTAGT.

This chain joins TRBV2 and TRBJ1-1; unclear D gene. Trimming pared 0 bases from V and 1 base from J, leaving 3 bases between. The V gene's germline CDR1 is SNHLY and CDR2 FYNNEI. This CDR3 has 13 amino acids. The DNA for the CDR3 is TGTGCCAGCAGTGAAGCAGCGAACACTGAAGCTTTCTTT. It is translated as CASSEAANTEAFF.

The genes are TRBV4-1 and TRBJ2-4; no clear D. V was trimmed by 1 base and J by 0 bases, leaving 16 bases between them. The CDR3 contains 18 residues. Germline CDR1 MGHRA, CDR2 YSYEKL. This chain's CDR3 is CASSQVQPLPLAKNIQYF. In DNA, the CDR3 is TGCGCCAGCAGCCAAGTACAACCGTTACCCCTAGCCAAAAACATTCAGTACTTC.

The gene calls are TRBV2 and TRBJ1-5, with a tentative D call TRBD1 (6 bases). Germline V gene sequence: CDR1 SNHLY, CDR2 FYNNEI. The length of the CDR3 is 13 residues. Between the trimmed V and J ends, which lost 7 bases and 4 bases, there was a span of 11 bases. The CDR3 DNA is TGTGCCAGCAAAAGGGGGGGGAATCAGCCCCAGCATTTT. This translates into CASKRGGNQPQHF.

This chain uses TRBV19 with TRBJ1-4; no definite D call. The CDR3 runs 16 residues. V lost 5 bases to trimming and J lost 3 bases, with 16 bases between them. From germline, CDR1 is LNHDA and CDR2 SQIVND (reference sequence). This CDR3 reads CASSLRRPAANEKLFF. The CDR3 nucleotides read TGTGCCAGTAGTTTGAGACGGCCCGCGGCTAATGAAAAACTGTTTTTT. Variable domain in full (rest from reference TRBV19 and TRBJ1-4): DGGITQSPKYLFRKEGQNVTLSCEQNLNHDAMYWYRQDPGQGLRLIYYSQIVNDFQKGDIAEGYSVSREKKESFPLTVTSAQKNPTAFYLCASSLRRPAANEKLFFGSGTQLSVL.

This sequence joins TRBV19 and TRBJ2-3, with 9 bases that match TRBD2. CDR1 is LNHDA and CDR2 is SQIVND in the germline V gene (reference sequence). The CDR3 consists of 16 residues. After removal of 5 bases from V and 1 base from J, the junction contained 7 bases not matched to a gene. CDR3 DNA: TGTGCCAGTAGTTCCTTTAGCGGGAGAGGCACAGATACGCAGTATTTT. Encoded protein: CASSSFSGRGTDTQYF.

This chain connects TRBV4-1 to TRBJ2-7, with 7 bases aligning to TRBD1. V lost 2 bases to trimming and J lost 0 bases; unmatched junction nucleotides: 1. Germline CDR1 MGHRA, CDR2 YSYEKL. This CDR3 spans 14 amino acids. CDR3 protein: CASSQQGVSYEQYF. The CDR3 bases are TGCGCCAGCAGCCAACAGGGGGTCTCCTACGAGCAGTACTTC.

This clone was seen a few times. This sequence joins TRBV6-1 and TRBJ1-2; possible D gene TRBD1, 6 bases. The CDR3 is 16 residues long. Germline V gene lookup returns CDR1 MNHNS and CDR2 SASEGT. V lost 4 bases to trimming and J lost 2 bases, with 17 bases between them. The CDR3 protein is CASSVTGTMANYGYTF. Written as DNA, the CDR3 is TGTGCCAGCAGTGTAACCGGGACAATGGCCAACTATGGCTACACCTTC.

This clone has more than one count but fewer than ten. The CDR3 DNA sequence: TGTGCCAGCGCACTTGGGGCGAAGAACACTGAAGCTTTCTTT. Its translation is CASALGAKNTEAFF. V is TRBV18 and J is TRBJ1-1; tentatively, D is TRBD1 (5 bases). This CDR3 spans 14 amino acids. Trimming left V 8 bases short and J 1 base short, with 14 bases between. Germline V gene sequence: CDR1 KGHSH, CDR2 LQKENI.

This chain links TRBV5-8 with TRBJ1-5, with D hard to call. The CDR3 extends over 17 amino acids. V lost 0 bases and J lost 2, with 15 bases in between. Germline-derived CDR1 and CDR2 are SGHTS and YDEGEE. Here the CDR3 reads CASSLGGTGGGNQPQHF. CDR3 DNA: TGTGCCAGCAGCTTGGGCGGCACTGGCGGGGGCAATCAGCCCCAGCATTTT.

This chain links TRBV6-5 with TRBJ2-6, with no clear D. Trimming pared 0 bases from V and 4 bases from J, leaving 10 bases between. Germline CDR1 MNHEY, CDR2 SVGAGI. The CDR3 is 16 amino acids. The CDR3 sequence is CASSYSNYPGANVLTF. CDR3 nucleotides: TGTGCCAGCAGTTACTCCAACTATCCCGGGGCCAACGTCCTGACTTTC.

CDR3 nucleotide sequence: TGTGCCGCCGAAGCCGGACAGGGGGGATCCTACGAGCAGTACTTC. Translating gives CAAEAGQGGSYEQYF. The V gene is TRBV28, the J gene TRBJ2-7; 10 nucleotides agree with TRBD1. Trimming took 11 bases from V and 1 from J; bases not matched to a gene: 11. The CDR3 totals 15 residues. Germline assignment: CDR1 MDHEN and CDR2 SYDVKM.

This clone was seen more than once but under ten times. The gene calls are TRBV27 and TRBJ1-4; tentatively, D is TRBD1 (6 bases). Germline V gene lookup returns CDR1 MNHEY and CDR2 SMNVEV (reference sequence). CDR3 length: 16 amino acids. Trimming took 5 bases from V and 0 from J, leaving 13 bases between them. The CDR3 DNA sequence: TGTGCCAGCAGTACGGACAGAGATGCAACTAATGAAAAACTGTTTTTT. It is translated as CASSTDRDATNEKLFF.

This chain connects TRBV5-6 to TRBJ1-1; the D is unclear. This CDR3 contains 15 residues. Trimming left V 3 bases short and J 2 bases short, with 14 bases between. The germline gives CDR1 SGHDT, CDR2 YYEEEE. CDR3 residues: CASSSLGRGNTEAFF. In nucleotides, the CDR3 is TGTGCCAGCAGCTCCCTCGGCCGGGGTAACACTGAAGCTTTCTTT.

This clone was observed a single time. The chain has TRBV27 and TRBJ1-5, with no clear D. Trimming cost V 8 bases and J 1 base, with 12 bases left between them. This CDR3 spans 14 amino acids. CDR1 MNHEY and CDR2 SMNVEV come from the germline V gene (reference sequence). CDR3 residues: CASAPHESNQPQHF. The CDR3 bases are TGTGCCAGCGCCCCCCATGAGAGCAATCAGCCCCAGCATTTT.

As concerns this clone: One end of the junction varies from germline; a read error may be responsible. The chain recombines TRBV7-9 with TRBJ2-6; 14 nucleotides match TRBD2. CDR1 and CDR2 from the germline V gene are SEHNR and FQNEAQ (reference sequence). The CDR3 has 18 amino acids. The CDR3, as DNA: TGTTCCAGCAGCTTAGGACTAGCGGGGGGCTCTGGGGCCAACGTCCTGACTTTC. Its translation is CSSSLGLAGGSGANVLTF.

V usage is TRBV2 and J usage is TRBJ1-2; TRBD1 matches at 8 bases. Per germline, CDR1 SNHLY and CDR2 FYNNEI. Trimming removed 6 bases from V and 4 bases from J; junction bases left unmatched: 16. CDR3 length: 17 amino acids. CDR3 nucleotide sequence: TGTGCCAGCAGACGACGTCCCTTTCTACAGGGGGTCTATGGCTACACCTTC. It is translated as CASRRRPFLQGVYGYTF.

CDR3 amino acids: CASSKGQAQETQYF. CDR3 nucleotide sequence: TGTGCCAGCAGCAAAGGACAGGCACAAGAGACCCAGTACTTC. The chain is built from TRBV9 and TRBJ2-5; TRBD1 agrees at 7 bases. The CDR3 is 14 residues long. The V gene end was trimmed by 4 bases and the J gene end by 2 bases; junction bases not matched to a gene: 5. Germline CDR1 reads SGDLS; CDR2 reads YYNGEE.